This TCR beta chain was found in a study of human T cells and chemical hapten exposure. Study-wide background: Variation in per-sample TCR yields came mainly from small pooled library volume differences.

Findings and caveats of the study: Among TCRs, those above 1 in 1000 frequency were unaffected by DPC sensitization.

Germline V gene data show CDR1 as SGHRS and CDR2 as YFSETQ. The trim removed 0 bases at V and 1 base at J, leaving 1 base unmatched. The CDR3 has 14 residues. The table lists this clonotype with many counts. Its matching antigen is unknown. It was from unfractionated whole blood that total RNA was extracted. Within the library, unique molecular identifiers were attached to each individual cDNA molecule. In the original workflow: Sampled TCR counts reached a median of approximately 93,000 per sample, with values ranging from roughly 20,000 to 750,000. TCRdb reanalysed the 5' RACE reads using MiXCR and keeps one entry per CDR3 protein. The V and J calls reflect TCRdb's pipeline rather than the authors' work. The sample includes 110,000 or so distinct CDR3 sequences, 15% to 20% seen only once; the top ten take 2.5% to 3%.

The TCR sequence derives from a human donor in good health. V is TRBV5-1 and J is TRBJ2-7, with TRBD1 matching over 7 bases. CDR3 sequence reads: CASSLGGQSYEQYF. The CDR3 DNA reads TGCGCCAGCAGCTTGGGGGGACAGTCCTACGAGCAGTACTTC.